The rows below give T cell receptor beta chains drawn from one sample of a study of blood T cell repertoires in COVID-19. TCRdb's table, derived via immunoSEQ multiplex PCR, lists solely in-frame clones and lacks some. The sample carries about 670,000 clones, about 90% recorded once. The sequenced material came from peripheral blood. The receptors shown here come from a woman younger than 35 with acute or convalescent COVID-19. The CDR3 runs from the conserved cysteine through the conserved F or W. The D gene is left open where the match is weak. Size is stated for part of the rows, as once, few or many counts, or as a class when the clone is expanded.

v_call	d_call	j_call	clone_size	cdr3_aa	cdr3_nt
TRBV4-3	NA	TRBJ2-2	NA	CASSPLGAYGELFF	TGCGCCAGCAGTCCTCTGGGGGCCTACGGGGAGCTGTTTTTT
TRBV4-1	NA	TRBJ1-5	NA	CASSQDVGAGNQPQHF	TGCGCCAGCAGCCAAGATGTAGGTGCGGGGAATCAGCCCCAGCATTTT
TRBV24-1	TRBD1	TRBJ1-3	NA	CATTPRGDRVDTIYF	TGTGCCACCACCCCGAGGGGGGACAGGGTGGACACCATATATTTT
TRBV18	NA	TRBJ1-2	NA	CASSPSGGNYGYTF	TGTGCCAGCTCACCGTCTGGCGGGAACTATGGCTACACCTTC
TRBV30	NA	TRBJ1-4	NA	CAWSGVNEKLFF	TGTGCCTGGAGTGGAGTAAATGAAAAACTGTTTTTT
TRBV2	NA	TRBJ2-2	NA	CASRTGNTGELFF	TGTGCCAGCAGGACAGGCAACACCGGGGAGCTGTTTTTT
TRBV3-1/TRBV3-2	TRBD1	TRBJ2-3	once	CASSRGTGSTDTQYF	TGTGCCAGCAGCCGGGGGACAGGGTCCACAGATACGCAGTATTTT
TRBV5-6	NA	TRBJ1-2	NA	CASRSWGGYGYTF	TGTGCCAGCAGGTCCTGGGGAGGCTATGGCTACACCTTC
TRBV11-1	NA	TRBJ1-1	NA	CASSPLVRQGNTEAFF	TGTGCCAGCAGCCCACTCGTTCGGCAGGGGAACACTGAAGCTTTCTTT
TRBV30	NA	TRBJ1-6	NA	CAWSSNSPLHF	TGTGCCTGGAGCTCTAATTCACCCCTCCACTTT
TRBV7-9	NA	TRBJ1-4	NA	CASSPRTFSGGSEKLFF	TGTGCCAGCAGCCCCCGAACCTTTAGCGGGGGATCGGAAAAACTGTTTTTT
TRBV7-9	NA	TRBJ1-5	NA	CASSLEGQPQHF	TGTGCCAGCAGCTTAGAGGGGCAGCCCCAGCATTTT
TRBV14	NA	TRBJ1-2	NA	CASSQGSGFGYGYTF	TGTGCCAGCAGCCAAGGGAGCGGGTTTGGCTATGGCTACACCTTC
TRBV27	TRBD1	TRBJ2-3	NA	CASSSVWSRGTDTQYF	TGTGCCAGCAGCTCCGTCTGGTCCAGGGGGACAGATACGCAGTATTTT
TRBV6-4	TRBD2	TRBJ2-3	NA	CASSDTSGGSTDTQYF	TGTGCCAGCAGTGACACTAGCGGGGGGAGCACAGATACGCAGTATTTT
TRBV2	TRBD1	TRBJ1-5	NA	CASRDRTVNQPQHF	TGTGCCAGCAGGGACAGGACAGTTAATCAGCCCCAGCATTTT
TRBV7-8	NA	TRBJ1-4	NA	CASSPWMGNEKLFF	TGTGCCAGCAGCCCCTGGATGGGCAATGAAAAACTGTTTTTT
TRBV6-5	NA	TRBJ1-3	NA	CASNNRDMGNTIYF	TGTGCCAGCAATAACCGGGACATGGGAAACACCATATATTTT
TRBV7-2	NA	TRBJ2-3	NA	CASSFEGSTDTQYF	TGTGCCAGCAGCTTCGAGGGTAGCACAGATACGCAGTATTTT
TRBV4-1	NA	TRBJ1-2	NA	CASSLLLSGGGSYGYTF	TGCGCCAGCAGCCTCCTCCTCTCGGGGGGCGGTAGCTATGGCTACACCTTC
TRBV12-3/TRBV12-4	TRBD1	TRBJ1-1	NA	CASRQGMAEAFF	TGTGCCAGTAGACAGGGGATGGCTGAAGCTTTCTTT
TRBV11-2	NA	TRBJ1-1	NA	CASGALTEAFF	TGTGCCAGCGGGGCCCTCACTGAAGCTTTCTTT
TRBV4-2	TRBD1	TRBJ1-1	NA	CASSQEPTGSGTEAFF	TGTGCCAGCAGCCAAGAACCGACAGGGTCGGGCACTGAAGCTTTCTTT
TRBV5-1	NA	TRBJ1-6	NA	CAFLEAGSSYNSPLHF	TGCGCCTTCCTCGAGGCGGGGAGCTCCTATAATTCACCCCTCCACTTT
TRBV23-1	NA	TRBJ1-4	NA	CASSRATNEKLFF	TGCGCCAGCAGTCGAGCAACTAATGAAAAACTGTTTTTT
TRBV6-5	TRBD2	TRBJ2-7	NA	CASSFSLAGGPYEQYF	TGTGCCAGCAGTTTCTCCCTAGCGGGGGGCCCCTACGAGCAGTACTTC
TRBV9	NA	TRBJ1-2	NA	CASSVSGTSGYGYTF	TGTGCCAGCAGCGTCTCCGGGACATCGGGCTATGGCTACACCTTC
TRBV7-7	TRBD2	TRBJ2-3	NA	CASSSGGLAGTADTQYF	TGTGCCAGCAGTTCCGGCGGACTAGCGGGGACCGCAGATACGCAGTATTTT